These T cell receptor beta chains were read from a single sample in a study of blood T cell repertoires in COVID-19. Assay used: immunoSEQ multiplex PCR; TCRdb lists only in-frame clones, some missing. The table lists some 90,000 clones, about 88% of them singletons. Sequences were obtained from peripheral blood. Source of these receptors: a man between 50 and 59 years old with acute or convalescent COVID-19. Both conserved end residues are trimmed from each CDR3. The order of the fields is V gene, CDR3 protein.

TRBV5-1,ASSLVGTGGRGTEAF
TRBV24-1,ATSEGGGAREQF
TRBV5-1,ASSPHKTTSGRGETQY
TRBV3-1/TRBV3-2,ASSFRFLTGEAGYT
TRBV28,ASGSTIAGSYNEQF
TRBV7-8,ASRREGMIQETQY
TRBV6-5,ASSYATGSSPLH
TRBV30,AWSIHPGTSRFGSYNEQF
TRBV5-1,ASSQGSNTEAF
TRBV6-5,ASIRRGSDTGELF
TRBV18,ASSHRDRGYNPYGYT
TRBV27,ASSLEKGAYSPLH
TRBV10-3,AISGGQLETQY
TRBV29-1,SVEEGPNYGYT